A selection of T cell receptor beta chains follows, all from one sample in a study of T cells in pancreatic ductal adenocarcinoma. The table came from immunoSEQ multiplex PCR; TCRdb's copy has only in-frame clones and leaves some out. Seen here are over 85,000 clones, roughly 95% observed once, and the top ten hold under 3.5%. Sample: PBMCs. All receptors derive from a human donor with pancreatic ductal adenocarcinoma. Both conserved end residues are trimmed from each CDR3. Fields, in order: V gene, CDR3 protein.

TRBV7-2,ASSLSSASGVPYEQY
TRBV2,ASRDTSNQPQH
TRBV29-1,STIAGTGPSGANVLT
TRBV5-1,ASSLSDWLSYEQY
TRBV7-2,ASSPGLASAYEQY
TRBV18,ASSPPGLYSYEQY
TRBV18,ASSRTVRVSYNEQF
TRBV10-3,AISFRGPAEAF
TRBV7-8,ASSKPRDSSYEQY
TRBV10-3,AISEGGTDQYEQY
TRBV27,ASSPLGGSGEQY
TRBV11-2,ASSLIVLEQY
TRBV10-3,AISDYTGGRGYT
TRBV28,ASSRDYRNEQF
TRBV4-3,ASSQGYREGAGTEAF
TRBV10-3,ATAGQGNTEAF
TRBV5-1,ASSPPGLAGGGTQY
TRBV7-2,ASSSPGGYEQY
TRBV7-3,ASSLTPGQGDEQY
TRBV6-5,ASSGGWATNEKLF
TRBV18,ASSSQSSYEQY
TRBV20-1,SGDRGYEQY
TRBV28,ASSSGHLSTEAF
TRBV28,ASSSRSGSSYNEQF
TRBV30,AWSTGTGYEKLF
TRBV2,ASSERGTNYGYT
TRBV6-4,ASKEQAVSDTQY
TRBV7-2,ASSVGASNTEAF
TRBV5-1,ASSSQGLPTKLF
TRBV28,ASSYPWAGTGQRGELF
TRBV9,ASSVGGVNTEAF
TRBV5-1,ASSFGLPAYGYT
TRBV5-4,ASSLDAGSYNEQF
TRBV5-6,ASSLVAGRRDIQY
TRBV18,ASSPPPGSGNTIY
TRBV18,ASSPPWGGNEQY
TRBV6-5,ASSYDPPGLASGYT
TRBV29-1,SVETNTDTQY
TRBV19,ASSRGGQGGYEQY